This T cell receptor beta chain is from a study of T cell clonality in common variable immunodeficiency. Germline V gene data show CDR1 as SGHTA and CDR2 as FQGNSA. Trimming at V came to 4 bases and at J to 1 base, leaving 1 base not matched to a gene. This CDR3 is built from 14 residues. Only in-frame clones appear in the TCRdb table, and some are missing; sequencing was by immunoSEQ multiplex PCR. This set yields more than 65,000 clones and no singletons; the top ten hold approximately 0.8%. This clone has ten or more counts. Read coverage stops 3 residues before the CDR3 terminus; the germline J gene supplies the remainder.

This chain connects TRBV7-2 to TRBJ2-7; 10 bases match TRBD2. The receptor was isolated from a person aged 18-69 years in good health. The sequencing sample was made of peripheral blood mononuclear cells. This chain's CDR3 is CASSSTSGSYEQYF. Partial CDR3 DNA: TGTGCCAGCAGCTCGACTAGCGGGTCCTACGAG.